The present TCR beta chain was sequenced within a study of immune evolution from preneoplasia to lung adenocarcinoma (TCRdb year 2021). Study-level background: HLA loss of heterozygosity was found in 6.5% to 8% of AIS, under 18% of MIA and roughly 33% of ADC lesions, and in no AAH lesions. The sample size was set by how many specimens were available, not by a prior power calculation. A total of under 55 patients contributed TCR sequencing data. The study used immune gene expression, TCR sequencing and multiplex immunofluorescence to profile the immune contexture of lung adenocarcinoma precursors and invasive adenocarcinoma. Resected precursor lesions (AAH, AIS, MIA) and invasive adenocarcinomas were compared against paired morphologically normal lung tissue. It was reported in the study that 95 to 120 samples were used for TCR sequencing. POLYSOLVER was used to infer Class I HLA alleles from exome data, while LOHHLA was used to detect allele-specific HLA loss. Whole exome sequencing and methylation data from the same cohort of nodules were integrated with the immune data. In total, the cohort included roughly 53 patients with pulmonary nodules, all of whom underwent surgical resection.

What the work shows at the level of the full study, not this receptor alone: The findings rested on association rather than direct causation, and larger cohorts with long-term follow-up and longitudinal biopsies were considered necessary. T cell clonality was highest in KRAS-mutant nodules compared with EGFR-mutant or double wild-type lesions. The highest top T cell clone frequencies were observed in normal lung, and a progressive decrease in top T cell clone frequencies appeared to occur from AAH through AIS, MIA and invasive adenocarcinoma. Normal lung showed the highest clonality, whereas later-stage lesions appeared to have higher T cell density and diversity but lower clonality. All patients were from Japan and China, so applicability to Western populations was uncertain.

Regarding this clone: No cognate antigen has been identified for it. Qualities for individual bases were not recorded, and no much larger clone is one base off.

Between 2014 and 2017, the patients underwent resection in either Japan or China. Two lung cancer pathologists independently reviewed H&E slides to confirm the histologic diagnosis of every case. Premalignant or tumor cells were enriched for nucleic acid extraction by macro-dissection performed after pathologic assessment. DNA was isolated from FFPE tissue using the AllPrep DNA/RNA FFPE Kit. Using the immunoSEQ hsTCRbeta Kit, TCR beta CDR3 regions were sequenced from DNA. The published analysis was carried out like this. TCR sequencing data were analysed with the ImmunoSEQ Analyzer. T cell clonality was defined as 1 minus Pielou's evenness computed on productive rearrangements. T cell diversity was measured with the inverse Simpson index on productive templates. T cell density was expressed as TCR beta template counts normalized to usable DNA, with usable DNA estimated by amplifying and sequencing housekeeping genes. TCR metrics were compared across histologic stages using two-sided Kruskal-Wallis tests. Sourced from immuneACCESS, this table was stored by TCRdb with only in-frame sequences that have V and J called. A share of the clones is absent; for the studies checked, an unresolved V gene accounts for under half, and the remainder has no known explanation. D and trimming were read from the DNA, whereas the V and J calls and clone size are those reported in that table. The sample profile shows thousands of clones; roughly 80% of them were found once. Around 6.3% of the sample is taken by the ten largest.

Input material: FFPE minimally invasive lung adenocarcinoma tissue. The cell subset or site label on this specimen signifies: micro-invasive lung adenocarcinoma (MIA). This receptor was identified in a person aged 45-69 years with lung adenocarcinoma.

The DNA reads as follows: TGTGCCAGCAGTTTACTAGCGGGGAAGGGGGATACGCAGTATTTT. Its translation is CASSLLAGKGDTQYF. The chain is encoded by TRBV27 joined to TRBJ2-3; TRBD2 matches 9 bases in the middle. CDR1 and CDR2, looked up from the germline V gene (reference sequence), are MNHEY and SMNVEV. There are 15 amino acids in the CDR3, from cysteine to phenylalanine inclusive. The retained sequence is limited to the CDR3, 45 bases, with the frame set at the first base. Trimming accounts for 2 bases at V and 6 bases at J, while the number of junction bases matched to no gene is 6.